Listed below are T cell receptor beta chains from one sample, sequenced in a study of blood T cell repertoires in COVID-19. TCRdb keeps only in-frame clones here, not all; method: immunoSEQ multiplex PCR. The sample lists around 250,000 clones, less than 90% occurring once. The specimen sequenced was peripheral blood. The receptors were sampled from a man in his fifties or sixties who had recovered from COVID-19. Both conserved end residues are part of each CDR3. Each record gives: J gene, clone size, V gene, D gene, CDR3 protein, CDR3 DNA. A D gene is named only where the DNA matches it firmly. Not every row has a clone size; where given, it reads once, few, many or a size class.

j_call: TRBJ2-2; clone_size: .; v_call: TRBV5-1; d_call: TRBD1; cdr3_aa: CASSWGQGVGTGELFF; cdr3_nt: TGCGCCAGCAGCTGGGGACAGGGGGTCGGCACCGGGGAGCTGTTTTTT
j_call: TRBJ1-5; clone_size: .; v_call: TRBV3-1/TRBV3-2; d_call: TRBD1; cdr3_aa: CASSQAGGSNQPQHF; cdr3_nt: TGTGCCAGCAGCCAAGCAGGGGGGAGCAATCAGCCCCAGCATTTT
j_call: TRBJ1-5; clone_size: .; v_call: TRBV5-5; d_call: TRBD1; cdr3_aa: CASSLAGQGAYSNQPQHF; cdr3_nt: TGTGCCAGCAGCTTGGCGGGACAGGGGGCCTATAGCAATCAGCCCCAGCATTTT
j_call: TRBJ2-7; clone_size: .; v_call: TRBV6-1; d_call: TRBD2; cdr3_aa: CASSGLAGGPQDEQYF; cdr3_nt: TGTGCCAGCAGTGGATTAGCGGGAGGGCCTCAGGACGAGCAGTACTTC
j_call: TRBJ1-1; clone_size: .; v_call: TRBV19; d_call: TRBD1; cdr3_aa: CASSIPGQGPAFF; cdr3_nt: TGTGCCAGTAGTATACCTGGACAGGGACCAGCTTTCTTT
j_call: TRBJ2-5; clone_size: .; v_call: TRBV6-5; d_call: .; cdr3_aa: CATKPGLAQETQYF; cdr3_nt: TGTGCCACCAAGCCGGGTCTCGCACAAGAGACCCAGTACTTC
j_call: TRBJ2-1; clone_size: .; v_call: TRBV19; d_call: .; cdr3_aa: CASMGLAGQDNEQFF; cdr3_nt: TGTGCCAGTATGGGCCTAGCGGGACAGGACAATGAGCAGTTCTTC
j_call: TRBJ2-1; clone_size: .; v_call: TRBV18; d_call: TRBD2; cdr3_aa: CASSPRATSRNEQFF; cdr3_nt: TGTGCCAGCTCACCACGGGCGACTAGCCGAAATGAGCAGTTCTTC
j_call: TRBJ1-6; clone_size: .; v_call: TRBV19; d_call: .; cdr3_aa: CASSPGDGRSPLHF; cdr3_nt: TGTGCCAGTAGTCCGGGGGACGGAAGGTCACCCCTCCACTTT
j_call: TRBJ2-1; clone_size: .; v_call: TRBV6-5; d_call: .; cdr3_aa: CASSLRTEYNEQFF; cdr3_nt: TGTGCCAGCAGTTTGAGGACAGAATACAATGAGCAGTTCTTC
j_call: TRBJ1-2; clone_size: few; v_call: TRBV28; d_call: .; cdr3_aa: CASNSGVRGYTF; cdr3_nt: TGTGCCAGCAACTCAGGGGTCCGGGGCTACACCTTC
j_call: TRBJ2-7; clone_size: .; v_call: TRBV13; d_call: TRBD1; cdr3_aa: CASSTTGMYEQYF; cdr3_nt: TGTGCCAGCAGCACGACAGGGATGTACGAGCAGTACTTC
j_call: TRBJ1-1; clone_size: .; v_call: TRBV7-8; d_call: TRBD1; cdr3_aa: CASSLTNRGGKTEAFF; cdr3_nt: TGTGCCAGCAGCTTAACTAACAGGGGCGGGAAAACTGAAGCTTTCTTT
j_call: TRBJ2-7; clone_size: .; v_call: TRBV10-3; d_call: TRBD1; cdr3_aa: CAISDPGQGALVSGEQYF; cdr3_nt: TGTGCCATCAGTGACCCGGGACAGGGGGCTCTTGTATCTGGCGAGCAGTACTTC
j_call: TRBJ1-2; clone_size: .; v_call: TRBV2; d_call: .; cdr3_aa: CASSMRVTDGYTF; cdr3_nt: TGTGCCAGCAGTATGAGGGTCACGGATGGCTACACCTTC
j_call: TRBJ1-2; clone_size: .; v_call: TRBV11-2; d_call: .; cdr3_aa: CASSLSGSGYTF; cdr3_nt: TGTGCCAGCAGCTTATCGGGGTCTGGCTACACCTTC
j_call: TRBJ1-1; clone_size: .; v_call: TRBV5-5; d_call: TRBD1; cdr3_aa: CASSPRGAGGFVNTEAFF; cdr3_nt: TGTGCCAGCAGCCCCAGGGGAGCAGGGGGGTTTGTGAACACTGAAGCTTTCTTT